This is a list of T cell receptor beta chains from one sample in a study of early T cells in non-severe SARS-CoV-2 infection. TCRdb re-derived calls from the 5' RACE reads in MiXCR, one entry per CDR3 protein. The repertoire includes 30,000 to 40,000 distinct CDR3 sequences, 7.1% of them detected once, and 10% to 15% sits in the top ten. Sample: whole blood, taken at baseline. These receptors were taken from an adult who was a healthcare worker with PCR-confirmed SARS-CoV-2 infection or an uninfected control (not recorded which). CDR3s include the opening cysteine and the closing phenylalanine or tryptophan. D genes are given only for firm matches. Some rows mark clone size as missing; the rest say once, few, many or name a class of expanded clone.

>TRBV11-2|many|-|TRBJ2-2
CASSLDAQNTGELFF
TGTGCCAGCAGCTTAGATGCTCAGAACACCGGGGAGCTGTTTTTT
>TRBV5-1|few|-|TRBJ2-5
CASSLIQETQYF
TGCGCCAGCAGCTTGATACAAGAGACCCAGTACTTC
>TRBV12-5|many|-|TRBJ2-1
CASGLVPNNEQFF
TGTGCTAGTGGTTTGGTACCAAACAATGAGCAGTTCTTC
>TRBV27|-|-|TRBJ2-1
CASSPQDGFEQFF
TGTGCCAGCAGTCCACAGGACGGTTTTGAGCAGTTCTTC
>TRBV29-1|many|-|TRBJ2-5
CSAHPAGLETQYF
TGCAGCGCCCATCCGGCAGGGCTAGAGACCCAGTACTTC
>TRBV2|-|TRBD2|TRBJ2-7
CASRLAGDYEQYF
TGTGCCAGCCGACTAGCGGGGGACTACGAGCAGTACTTC
>TRBV18|-|-|TRBJ1-1
CASSPPPPGGRRDTEAFF
TGTGCCAGCTCACCACCCCCTCCCGGAGGGCGGAGGGACACTGAAGCTTTCTTT
>TRBV7-2|few|-|TRBJ1-4
CASSLLRNALSATNEKLFF
TGTGCCAGCAGCTTACTACGGAATGCACTTAGTGCAACTAATGAAAAACTGTTTTTT
>TRBV3-1|many|TRBD1|TRBJ2-7
CASSQDLQGVYEQYF
TGTGCCAGCAGCCAAGATCTACAGGGGGTCTACGAGCAGTACTTC
>TRBV29-1|many|-|TRBJ2-3
CSAKEKTSTDTQYF
TGCAGCGCGAAGGAGAAAACTAGCACAGATACGCAGTATTTT
>TRBV29-1|many|TRBD2|TRBJ2-7
CSVELAGGGEQYF
TGCAGCGTTGAACTAGCGGGAGGAGGTGAGCAGTACTTC
>TRBV28|-|-|TRBJ2-7
CASSFPGVYEQYF
TGTGCCAGCAGTTTCCCCGGGGTCTACGAGCAGTACTTC
>TRBV28|few|TRBD2|TRBJ2-1
CASSLDLAGVPFF
TGTGCCAGCAGTTTAGACCTAGCGGGAGTGCCGTTCTTC
>TRBV5-5|many|-|TRBJ1-1
CASSSPSWDRSNTEAFF
TGTGCCAGCAGCTCGCCGTCATGGGACCGATCTAACACTGAAGCTTTCTTT
>TRBV6-1|-|-|TRBJ1-2
CASTQRGQQNYGYTF
TGTGCCAGCACCCAGCGTGGACAGCAAAACTATGGCTACACCTTC
>TRBV20-1|few|TRBD1|TRBJ2-3
CSARLQGIADTQYF
TGCAGTGCCAGGTTACAGGGGATCGCAGATACGCAGTATTTT
>TRBV29-1|-|-|TRBJ1-1
CSVVRLDTEAFF
TGCAGCGTTGTTAGGTTGGACACTGAAGCTTTCTTT
>TRBV6-5|few|-|TRBJ2-1
CASSYSWNSNNEQFF
TGTGCCAGCAGTTACTCCTGGAACTCTAACAATGAGCAGTTCTTC
>TRBV20-1|-|TRBD2|TRBJ2-1
CSADRLAGPRKQFF
TGCAGTGCTGACCGACTAGCGGGTCCGCGAAAGCAGTTCTTC
>TRBV29-1|-|-|TRBJ2-5
CSVFRDTQETQYF
TGCAGCGTTTTTAGGGACACCCAAGAGACCCAGTACTTC
>TRBV2|few|TRBD1|TRBJ1-1
CASGGQGRTEAFF
TGTGCCAGCGGGGGACAGGGTCGTACTGAAGCTTTCTTT
>TRBV25-1|many|TRBD1|TRBJ1-2
CASAGQGEGYTF
TGTGCCAGCGCGGGACAGGGGGAAGGCTACACCTTC
>TRBV14|-|-|TRBJ2-3
CASSEVRSTDTQYF
TGTGCCAGCAGCGAAGTCAGGAGCACAGATACGCAGTATTTT
>TRBV27|-|-|TRBJ2-4
CASSPSRVAKNIQYF
TGTGCCAGCAGTCCGTCGCGGGTTGCCAAAAACATTCAGTACTTC
>TRBV27|few|TRBD1|TRBJ2-1
CASSPGQGGNEQFF
TGTGCCAGCAGTCCCGGACAGGGTGGCAATGAGCAGTTCTTC
>TRBV7-7|many|TRBD2|TRBJ2-5
CASSFRHGLAGEETQYF
TGTGCTAGCAGCTTCCGCCATGGGCTAGCGGGGGAAGAGACCCAGTACTTC
>TRBV9|medium-sized|-|TRBJ2-3
CASSAGVSDTQYF
TGTGCCAGCAGCGCCGGAGTTTCAGATACGCAGTATTTT
>TRBV10-3|-|-|TRBJ2-1
CAISELKASEQFF
TGTGCCATCAGTGAGTTAAAGGCCAGTGAGCAGTTCTTC
>TRBV9|many|-|TRBJ2-3
CASSVSPHSNTDTQYF
TGTGCCAGCAGCGTATCCCCACACTCTAACACAGATACGCAGTATTTT
>TRBV10-3|few|-|TRBJ2-2
CAITRDSYTGELFF
TGTGCCATCACCCGGGACTCCTACACCGGGGAGCTGTTTTTT
>TRBV20-1|few|-|TRBJ2-1
CSARDREEQFF
TGCAGTGCTAGAGATAGAGAGGAGCAGTTCTTC
>TRBV27|-|-|TRBJ1-6
CASRQQGASPLHF
TGTGCCAGCAGACAACAGGGTGCGTCACCCCTCCACTTT
>TRBV10-3|few|TRBD1|TRBJ2-1
CAISMDRGRNEQFF
TGTGCCATCAGTATGGACAGGGGGCGGAATGAGCAGTTCTTC
>TRBV20-1|many|TRBD2|TRBJ2-1
CSARDQTSGLYNEQFF
TGCAGTGCTAGAGACCAAACTAGCGGCCTATACAATGAGCAGTTCTTC
>TRBV29-1|many|-|TRBJ2-1
CSVLRLDNSGEQFF
TGCAGCGTTCTACGACTAGACAACTCCGGTGAGCAGTTCTTC